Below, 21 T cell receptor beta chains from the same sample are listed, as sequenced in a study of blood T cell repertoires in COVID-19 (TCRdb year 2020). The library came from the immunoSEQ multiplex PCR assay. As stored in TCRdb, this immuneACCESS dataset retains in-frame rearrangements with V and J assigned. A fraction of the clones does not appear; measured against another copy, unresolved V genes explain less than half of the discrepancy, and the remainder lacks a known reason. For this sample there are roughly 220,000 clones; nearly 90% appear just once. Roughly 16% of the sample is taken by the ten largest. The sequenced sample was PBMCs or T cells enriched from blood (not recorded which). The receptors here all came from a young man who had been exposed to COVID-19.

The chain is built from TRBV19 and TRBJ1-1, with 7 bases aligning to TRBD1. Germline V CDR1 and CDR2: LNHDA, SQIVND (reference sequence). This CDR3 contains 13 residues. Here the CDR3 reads CGHRGKENTEAFF. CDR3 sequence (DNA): TGTGGGCACAGGGGAAAGGAAAACACTGAAGCTTTCTTT.

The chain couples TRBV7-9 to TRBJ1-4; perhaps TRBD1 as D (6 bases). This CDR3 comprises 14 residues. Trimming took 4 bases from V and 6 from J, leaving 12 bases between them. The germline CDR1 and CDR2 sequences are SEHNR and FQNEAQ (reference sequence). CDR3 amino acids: CASSSQNRDEKLFF. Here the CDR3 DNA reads TGTGCCAGCAGCTCCCAGAACAGGGATGAAAAACTGTTTTTT. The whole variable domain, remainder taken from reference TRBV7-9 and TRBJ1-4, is DTGVSQNPRHKITKRGQNVTFRCDPISEHNRLYWYRQTLGQGPEFLTYFQNEAQLEKSRLLSDRFSAERPKGSFSTLEIQRTEQGDSAMYLCASSSQNRDEKLFFGSGTQLSVL.

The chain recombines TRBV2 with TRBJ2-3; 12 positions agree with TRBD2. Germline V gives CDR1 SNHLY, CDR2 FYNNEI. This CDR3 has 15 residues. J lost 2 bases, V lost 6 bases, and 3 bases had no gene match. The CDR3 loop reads CASRGLAGNTDTQYF. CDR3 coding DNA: TGTGCCAGCAGGGGACTAGCGGGCAACACAGATACGCAGTATTTT.

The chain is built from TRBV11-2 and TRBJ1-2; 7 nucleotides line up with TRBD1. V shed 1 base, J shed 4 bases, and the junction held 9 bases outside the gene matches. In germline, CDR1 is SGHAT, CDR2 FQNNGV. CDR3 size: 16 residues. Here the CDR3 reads CASSLGRLDRVYGYTF. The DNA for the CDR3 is TGTGCCAGCAGCTTAGGCCGACTCGACAGGGTCTATGGCTACACCTTC.

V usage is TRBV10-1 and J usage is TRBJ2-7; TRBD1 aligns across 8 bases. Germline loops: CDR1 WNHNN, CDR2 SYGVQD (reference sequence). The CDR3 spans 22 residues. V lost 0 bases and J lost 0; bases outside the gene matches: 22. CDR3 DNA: TGCGCCAGCAGTGAGTCGCCTCCCCTATTCCGGGACAGGAATTTTCCCTCCTACGAGCAGTACTTC. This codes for CASSESPPLFRDRNFPSYEQYF.

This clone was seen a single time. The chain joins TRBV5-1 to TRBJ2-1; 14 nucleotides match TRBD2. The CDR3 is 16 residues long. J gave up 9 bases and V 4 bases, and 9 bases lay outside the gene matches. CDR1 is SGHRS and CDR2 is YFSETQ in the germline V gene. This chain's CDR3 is CASSQGTSGGRGEQFF. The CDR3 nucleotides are TGCGCCAGCAGCCAAGGGACTAGCGGGGGTAGGGGTGAGCAGTTCTTC.

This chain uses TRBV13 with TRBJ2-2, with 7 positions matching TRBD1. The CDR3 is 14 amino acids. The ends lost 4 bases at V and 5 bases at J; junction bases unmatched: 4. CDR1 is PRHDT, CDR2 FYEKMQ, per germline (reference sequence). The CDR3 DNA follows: TGTGCCAGCAGCTACCTACAGGGGACCGGGGAGCTGTTTTTT. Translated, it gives CASSYLQGTGELFF.

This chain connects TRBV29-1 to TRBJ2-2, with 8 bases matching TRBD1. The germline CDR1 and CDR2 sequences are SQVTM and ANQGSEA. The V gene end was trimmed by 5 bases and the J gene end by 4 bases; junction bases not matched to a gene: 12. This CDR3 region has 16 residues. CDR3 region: CSVTDRVGLRTGELFF. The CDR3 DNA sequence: TGCAGCGTTACGGACAGGGTCGGATTGCGCACCGGGGAGCTGTTTTTT.

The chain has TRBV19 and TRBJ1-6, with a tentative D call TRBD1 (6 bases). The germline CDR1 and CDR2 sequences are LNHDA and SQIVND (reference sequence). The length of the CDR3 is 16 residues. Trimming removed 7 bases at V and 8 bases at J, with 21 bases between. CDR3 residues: CASTDRFREWDSPLHF. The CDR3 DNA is TGTGCCAGTACCGACAGGTTCCGAGAGTGGGATTCACCCCTCCACTTT.

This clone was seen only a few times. The CDR3 protein is CASSEQVQETQYF. DNA of the CDR3: TGCGCCAGCAGTGAACAGGTACAAGAGACCCAGTACTTC. The V call is TRBV10-1, the J call TRBJ2-5; TRBD1 is a possible D gene (5 bases). The length of the CDR3 is 13 residues. Germline CDR1 and CDR2: WNHNN and SYGVQD (reference sequence). Trimming shortened V by 3 bases and J by 2 bases, and 7 bases separated the two germline ends.

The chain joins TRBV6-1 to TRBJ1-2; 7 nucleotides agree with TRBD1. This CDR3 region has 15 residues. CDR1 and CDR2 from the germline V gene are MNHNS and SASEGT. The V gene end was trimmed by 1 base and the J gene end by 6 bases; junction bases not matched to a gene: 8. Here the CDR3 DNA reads TGTGCCAGCAGTGAAGTGGGGGACAGTTCTAATGGCTACACCTTC. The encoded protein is CASSEVGDSSNGYTF.

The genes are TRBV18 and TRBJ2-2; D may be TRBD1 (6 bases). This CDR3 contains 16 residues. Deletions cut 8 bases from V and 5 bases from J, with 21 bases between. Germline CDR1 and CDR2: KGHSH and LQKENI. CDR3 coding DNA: TGTGCCAGCCCCAAACAGGGATCCAGAAGTACCGGGGAGCTGTTTTTT. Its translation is CASPKQGSRSTGELFF.

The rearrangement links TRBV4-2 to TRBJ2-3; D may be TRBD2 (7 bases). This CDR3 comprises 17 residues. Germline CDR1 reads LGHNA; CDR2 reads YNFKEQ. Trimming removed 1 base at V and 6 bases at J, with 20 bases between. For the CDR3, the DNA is TGTGCCAGCAGCCAAGGCATCGGGGGGCACCCTTCTGATACGCAGTATTTT. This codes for CASSQGIGGHPSDTQYF.

The CDR3 nucleotides are TGTGCCAGCAGCTCCCGGACAGGGCCCTCCTACGAGCAGTACTTC. It encodes CASSSRTGPSYEQYF. The chain employs TRBV7-2 and TRBJ2-7; TRBD1 agrees at 8 bases. The CDR3 is 15 amino acids. Germline V lookup: CDR1 SGHTA, CDR2 FQGNSA. Trimming took 4 bases from V and 0 from J; bases not matched to a gene: 5.

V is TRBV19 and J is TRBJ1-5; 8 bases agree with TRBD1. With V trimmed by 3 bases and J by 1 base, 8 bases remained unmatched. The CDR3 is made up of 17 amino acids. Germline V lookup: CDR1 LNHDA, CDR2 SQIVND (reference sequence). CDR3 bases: TGTGCCAGTAGTATCAGGAACTACAGGGGGAGCAATCAGCCCCAGCATTTT. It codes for CASSIRNYRGSNQPQHF.

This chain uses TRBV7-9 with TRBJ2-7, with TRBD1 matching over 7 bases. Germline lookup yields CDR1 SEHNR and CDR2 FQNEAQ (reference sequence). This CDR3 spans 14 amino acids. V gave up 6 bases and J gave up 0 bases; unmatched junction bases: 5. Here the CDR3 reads CASSNRDSSYEQYF. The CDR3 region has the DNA TGTGCCAGCAGTAACCGGGACAGCTCCTACGAGCAGTACTTC.

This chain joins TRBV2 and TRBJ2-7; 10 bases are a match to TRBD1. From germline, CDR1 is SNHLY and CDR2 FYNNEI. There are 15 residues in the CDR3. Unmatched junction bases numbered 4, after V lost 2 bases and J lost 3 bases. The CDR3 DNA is TGTGCCAGCAGTGAAACGGGACAGGGGTTCTACGAGCAGTACTTC. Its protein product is CASSETGQGFYEQYF.

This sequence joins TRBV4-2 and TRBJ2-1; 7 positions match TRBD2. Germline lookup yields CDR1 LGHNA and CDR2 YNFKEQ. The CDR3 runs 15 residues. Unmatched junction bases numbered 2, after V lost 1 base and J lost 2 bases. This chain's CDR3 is CASSQGGRAYNEQFF. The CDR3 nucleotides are TGTGCCAGCAGCCAAGGTGGGAGGGCCTACAATGAGCAGTTCTTC.

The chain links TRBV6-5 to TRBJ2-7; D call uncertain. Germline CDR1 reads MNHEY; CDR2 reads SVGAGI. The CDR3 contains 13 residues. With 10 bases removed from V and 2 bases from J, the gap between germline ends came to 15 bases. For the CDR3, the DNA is TGTGCCACCCAGAACCACCGAACCTACGAGCAGTACTTC. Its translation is CATQNHRTYEQYF.

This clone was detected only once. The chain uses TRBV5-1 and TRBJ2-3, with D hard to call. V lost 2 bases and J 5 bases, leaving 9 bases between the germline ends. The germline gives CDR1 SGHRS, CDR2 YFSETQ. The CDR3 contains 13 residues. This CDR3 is CASSFGVEDTQYF. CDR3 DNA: TGCGCCAGCAGCTTCGGAGTTGAAGATACGCAGTATTTT.

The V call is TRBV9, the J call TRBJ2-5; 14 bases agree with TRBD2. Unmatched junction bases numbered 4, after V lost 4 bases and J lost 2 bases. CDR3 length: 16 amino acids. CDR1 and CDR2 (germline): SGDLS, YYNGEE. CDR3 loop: CASSRTSGGFQETQYF. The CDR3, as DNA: TGTGCCAGCAGCCGGACTAGCGGGGGGTTTCAAGAGACCCAGTACTTC.